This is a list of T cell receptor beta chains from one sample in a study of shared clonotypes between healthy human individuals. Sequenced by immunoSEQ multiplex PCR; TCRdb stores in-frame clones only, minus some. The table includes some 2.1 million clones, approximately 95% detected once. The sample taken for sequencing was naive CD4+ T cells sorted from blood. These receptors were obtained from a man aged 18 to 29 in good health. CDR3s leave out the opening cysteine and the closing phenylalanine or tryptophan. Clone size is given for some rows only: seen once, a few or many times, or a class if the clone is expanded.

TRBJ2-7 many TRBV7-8 ATSIGAGTYEQY
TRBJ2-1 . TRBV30 AWSTGEPNEQF
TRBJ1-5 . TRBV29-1 SVEVDGYQPQH
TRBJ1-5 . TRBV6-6 ASRLEGGVNQPQH
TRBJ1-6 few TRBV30 AWRRQGDSPLH
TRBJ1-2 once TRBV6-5 ASSRGRGHGYT
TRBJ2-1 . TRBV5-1 ASSSGTLAYSNEQF
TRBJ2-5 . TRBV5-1 ASSFSQGVEETQY
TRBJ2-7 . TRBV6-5 ASNYGQGLFYEQY
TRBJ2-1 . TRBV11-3 ASSFSLTSGEQYNEQF
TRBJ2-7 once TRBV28 ASRSGRKKPYEQY
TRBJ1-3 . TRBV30 ANSADSGNTIY
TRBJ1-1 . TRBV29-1 SVESVLNTEAF
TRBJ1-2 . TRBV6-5 ASSSTGGFYGYT
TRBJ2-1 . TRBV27 ASSIDRVRNEQF
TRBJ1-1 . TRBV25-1 ASSEYGPNTEAF
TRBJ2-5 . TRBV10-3 AISESEVETQY
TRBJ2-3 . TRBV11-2 ASSPISTSTDTQY
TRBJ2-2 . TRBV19 ASSIARLGQNTGELF
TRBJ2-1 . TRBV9 ASSVGLDHNEQF
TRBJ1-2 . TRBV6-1 ASHALDRVNGYT
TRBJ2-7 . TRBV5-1 ATRTSGATYEQY
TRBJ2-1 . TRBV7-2 ASSSLAGAYNEQF
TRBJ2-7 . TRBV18 ASSPPYSSYEQY
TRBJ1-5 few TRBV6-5 ASSRTGGNQPQH
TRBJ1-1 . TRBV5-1 ASSLEGQLFTEAF
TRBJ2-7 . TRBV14 ASSWTGGSEQY
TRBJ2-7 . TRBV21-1 ASNSREHATYEQY
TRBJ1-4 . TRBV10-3 AISESWAGDREKLF
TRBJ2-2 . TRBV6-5 ASSYSTMTGELF
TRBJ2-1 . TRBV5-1 ASSLGTDFKLNEQF
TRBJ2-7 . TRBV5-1 ASSSGGTGSYEQY
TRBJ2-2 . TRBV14 ASSLAGGPRTGELF
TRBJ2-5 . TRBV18 ASSPSTGGVSKETQY
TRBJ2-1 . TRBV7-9 ASSPPGQPHNEQF
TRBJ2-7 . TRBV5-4 ASSPGGTEYYEQY
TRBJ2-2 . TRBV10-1 ASSGPFRDGNTGELF
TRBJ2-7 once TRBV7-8 ASSFGRSSYEQY
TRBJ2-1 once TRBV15 ATSRDRTGSNEQF
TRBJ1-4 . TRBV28 ASSLVGPGQKLF
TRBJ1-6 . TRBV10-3 AISGSLSPRANNSPLH
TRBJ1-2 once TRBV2 ASSAEEITYGYT
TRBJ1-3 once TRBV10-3 AISDQETGYGNTIY
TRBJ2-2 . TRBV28 ASSFDSVPGELF
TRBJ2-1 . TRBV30 AWTAGLSYNEQF
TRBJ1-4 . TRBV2 ASSVFGLGEKLF
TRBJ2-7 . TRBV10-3 AISEAGFVSYEQY
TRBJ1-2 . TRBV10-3 AIKPGGNYGYT
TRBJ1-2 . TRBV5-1 ASSLGNIQGAGGYT
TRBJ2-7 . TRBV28 ASRGGQSPYEQY
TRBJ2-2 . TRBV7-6 ASSLGQGAPGELF
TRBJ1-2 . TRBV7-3 ASSLGATGYT
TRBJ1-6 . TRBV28 ASRAGRTSNSPLH
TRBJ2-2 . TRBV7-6 ASSSPLSGITDTGELF
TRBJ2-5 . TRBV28 ASSFPGRVETQY
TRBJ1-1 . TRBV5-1 ASSGPRGEDTEAF
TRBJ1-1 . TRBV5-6 ASSVTGGNTEAF